One and the same sample provided the 12 T cell receptor beta chains below, sequenced in a study of human thymus T cells. Thymus specimens were resections from corrective heart surgery. The assay was immunoSEQ multiplex PCR, and TCRdb's table has in-frame clones only and misses some. The data show about 78,000 clones, approximately 97% seen once. Input material: thymus tissue. The source of these receptors is a boy less than two years old with a congenital heart defect but otherwise immunologically healthy.

The chain carries TRBV19 and TRBJ2-7; 7 bases agree with TRBD1. Trimming at V came to 7 bases and at J to 0 bases, leaving 12 bases not matched to a gene. From germline, CDR1 is LNHDA and CDR2 SQIVND (reference sequence). The CDR3 spans 16 residues. In nucleotides, the CDR3 is TGTGCCAGTACGACAGGGTCGGGACATAGCTCCTACGAGCAGTACTTC. It specifies CASTTGSGHSSYEQYF.

The chain joins TRBV27 to TRBJ2-1, with D unresolved. The germline CDR1 and CDR2 sequences are MNHEY and SMNVEV (reference sequence). The CDR3 spans 16 residues. V lost 6 bases, J lost 4 bases, and 19 bases lay in between. This CDR3 reads CASSSVSGPLYNEQFF. The CDR3 nucleotides read TGTGCCAGCAGCTCCGTATCCGGGCCGTTATACAATGAGCAGTTCTTC.

This rearrangement joins TRBV19 to TRBJ2-3; D remains ambiguous. Trimming left V 1 base short and J 2 bases short, with 13 bases between. The CDR3 runs to 16 residues. Germline-derived CDR1 and CDR2 are LNHDA and SQIVND (reference sequence). In nucleotides, the CDR3 is TGTGCCAGTAGTATAGTGGAAGGTACCTTCACAGATACGCAGTATTTT. This encodes CASSIVEGTFTDTQYF.

Only a few counts were recorded for this clone. V usage is TRBV18 and J usage is TRBJ2-7; 7 nucleotides agree with TRBD1. CDR1 is KGHSH, CDR2 LQKENI, per germline. The CDR3 contains 14 residues. V dropped 3 bases and J dropped 6; count of bases not matched to a gene: 8. The CDR3 here is CASSPPDRESEQYF. In DNA form, the CDR3 reads TGTGCCAGCTCACCCCCTGACAGGGAGAGCGAGCAGTACTTC.

The V call is TRBV6-5, the J call TRBJ2-7, with no clear D. CDR3 length: 15 residues. Trimming left V 5 bases short and J 2 bases short, with 16 bases between. The germline gives CDR1 MNHEY, CDR2 SVGAGI. In DNA form, the CDR3 reads TGTGCCAGCAGTATTCCGGGTCCGGAGCCCTACGAGCAGTACTTC. This codes for CASSIPGPEPYEQYF.

The chain combines TRBV7-9 with TRBJ2-7, with a weak D call TRBD1 (5 bases). The CDR3 contains 17 residues. Per the germline V gene, CDR1 is SEHNR and CDR2 is FQNEAQ (reference sequence). V was cut by 4 bases and J by 7 bases, with 26 bases left in between. The CDR3 region has the DNA TGTGCCAGCAGCTCGTGCCACTCCGACAGATGCCTCTTAGAGCAGTACTTC. Residues: CASSSCHSDRCLLEQYF.

The V and J genes are TRBV18 and TRBJ2-7; D possibly matches TRBD1 or TRBD2 (6 bases each). CDR3 size: 13 residues. Germline V gene lookup returns CDR1 KGHSH and CDR2 LQKENI. V lost 3 bases to trimming and J lost 6 bases, with 12 bases between them. This CDR3 reads CASSPSGGCEQYF. The DNA of the CDR3 is TGTGCCAGCTCACCCTCCGGGGGCTGCGAGCAGTACTTC.

This clone was counted once. The chain links TRBV7-9 to TRBJ1-5; a weak D match, TRBD1 (5 bases). This CDR3 has 17 residues. The V and J ends lost 1 base and 4 bases respectively, with 17 bases between them. CDR1 and CDR2 from the germline V gene are SEHNR and FQNEAQ (reference sequence). CDR3 nucleotides: TGTGCCAGCAGCTTAGTAGGGTCCAGGGAGGGGAATCAGCCCCAGCATTTT. This encodes CASSLVGSREGNQPQHF.

The rearrangement joins TRBV5-3 to TRBJ1-4, with TRBD1 matching 9 bases. TRBV5-3 falls under the ORF class, with uncertain function. The V and J ends lost 4 bases and 8 bases, in that order; junction bases with no gene match: 15. This CDR3 spans 17 amino acids. Written as DNA, the CDR3 is TGTGCCAGAAGCCCGATTCAGCCCTGGACAGGGGAAGAAAAACTGTTTTTT. Protein sequence: CARSPIQPWTGEEKLFF.

V is TRBV19 and J is TRBJ1-5, with TRBD1 matching over 7 bases. The V and J ends lost 1 base and 4 bases, in that order; junction bases with no gene match: 4. This CDR3 region has 15 residues. CDR1 and CDR2 (germline): LNHDA, SQIVND (reference sequence). CDR3: CASSIGGQPNQPQHF. The CDR3 DNA reads TGTGCCAGTAGTATAGGGGGACAGCCTAATCAGCCCCAGCATTTT.

The V gene is TRBV14, the J gene TRBJ1-3, with a tentative D call TRBD1 (5 bases). CDR1 is SGHDN and CDR2 is FVKESK in the germline V gene. CDR3 length equals 15 residues. The V and J ends lost 2 bases and 0 bases respectively, with 8 bases between them. The CDR3 protein is CASSQQGSSGNTIYF. For the CDR3, the DNA is TGTGCCAGCAGCCAACAGGGCTCCTCTGGAAACACCATATATTTT. The full variable domain, completed using reference TRBV14 and TRBJ1-3, is EAGVTQFPSHSVIEKGQTVTLRCDPISGHDNLYWYRRVMGKEIKFLLHFVKESKQDESGMPNNRFLAERTGGTYSTLKVQPAELEDSGVYFCASSQQGSSGNTIYFGEGSWLTVV.

V gene TRBV6-5 combines with J gene TRBJ2-1; D is perhaps TRBD1 (5 bases). V was cut by 5 bases and J by 7 bases, with 18 bases left in between. CDR1 and CDR2 (germline): MNHEY, SVGAGI. This CDR3 region has 15 residues. CDR3 loop: CASSPEQVSWNEQFF. CDR3 nucleotides: TGTGCCAGCAGTCCCGAACAGGTCTCTTGGAATGAGCAGTTCTTC.